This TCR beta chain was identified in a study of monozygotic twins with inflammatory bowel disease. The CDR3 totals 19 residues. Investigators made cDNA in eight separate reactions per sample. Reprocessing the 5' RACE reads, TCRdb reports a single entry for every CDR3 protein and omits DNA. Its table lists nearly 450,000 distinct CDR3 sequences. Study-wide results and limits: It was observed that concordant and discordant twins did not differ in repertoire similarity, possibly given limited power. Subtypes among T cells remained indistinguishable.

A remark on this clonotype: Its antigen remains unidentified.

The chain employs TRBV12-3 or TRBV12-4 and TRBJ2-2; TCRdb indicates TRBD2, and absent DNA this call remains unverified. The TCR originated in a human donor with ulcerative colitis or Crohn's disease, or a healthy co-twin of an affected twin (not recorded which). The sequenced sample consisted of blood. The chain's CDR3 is CASSPTTASGGAGTGELFF.